Reported below is one T cell receptor (beta chain). The data originate from a study of blood T cell repertoires in COVID-19. For the study at large: Both acute and convalescent COVID-19 samples were obtained from the United States, Italy and Spain.

The table came from immunoSEQ multiplex PCR; TCRdb's copy has only in-frame clones and leaves some out. This table has fewer than 100,000 clones, 70% to 90% appearing once. The CDR3 has 15 amino acids. Trimming took 1 base from V and 3 from J, leaving 13 bases between them. Germline assignment: CDR1 MNHNS and CDR2 SASEGT. Sequencing was carried out using peripheral blood. The sequence came from a man in his sixties or seventies with acute or convalescent COVID-19. The chain has TRBV6-1 and TRBJ2-7; TRBD2 might be the D (6 bases). The CDR3 DNA is TGTGCCAGCAGTGAAGGGGCTAGCGAGGTCTACGAGCAGTACGTC. This sequence encodes CASSEGASEVYEQYV.